These T cell receptor beta chains were read from a single sample in a study of OX40 agonist ivuxolimab in advanced cancers. Clones were sequenced by immunoSEQ multiplex PCR, and TCRdb holds only the in-frame ones, with some missing. The sample lists roughly 59,000 clones, around 82% seen once, with 1% in the top ten. The sequencing used CD4+ or CD8+ T cells sorted from blood, collected in a trial of the OX40 agonist ivuxolimab. These TCRs come from an adult with an advanced solid tumor such as melanoma, head and neck, liver or kidney cancer. CDR3s include the opening cysteine and the closing phenylalanine or tryptophan. The D gene is left open where the match is weak. The size entry is marked missing in some rows and otherwise reads once, few, many or a size class.

d_call j_call v_call clone_size cdr3_aa cdr3_nt
. TRBJ2-7 TRBV20-1 . CSARGRNEQYF TGCAGTGCTAGAGGACGCAACGAGCAGTACTTC
. TRBJ1-4 TRBV19 . CASSRFSEINNEKLFF TGTGCCAGTAGTAGATTCAGTGAGATTAATAATGAAAAACTGTTTTTT
TRBD1 TRBJ1-6 TRBV7-2 . CASSLARTGRDSPLHF TGTGCCAGCAGCTTAGCCCGGACAGGGAGGGATTCACCCCTCCACTTT
. TRBJ1-6 TRBV7-3 . CASSLSRGGNSPLHF TGTGCCAGCAGCTTAAGCAGGGGAGGAAATTCACCCCTCCACTTT
TRBD2 TRBJ2-3 TRBV6-5 . CASSLSGGTDTQYF TGTGCCAGCAGCCTTAGCGGGGGAACAGATACGCAGTATTTT
TRBD1 TRBJ1-1 TRBV6-6 . CASSKTGEFEAFF TGTGCCAGCAGCAAAACAGGGGAGTTTGAAGCTTTCTTT
TRBD1 TRBJ2-7 TRBV6-1 . CASSTHRGYEQYF TGTGCCAGCAGCACTCACAGGGGCTACGAGCAGTACTTC
TRBD2 TRBJ2-5 TRBV14 once CASSQGPAGGRAETQYF TGTGCCAGCAGCCAAGGTCCAGCGGGGGGGCGGGCGGAGACCCAGTACTTC
. TRBJ2-7 TRBV6-5 . CASSRRPYEQYF TGTGCCAGCAGTAGGAGGCCATACGAGCAGTACTTC
. TRBJ1-1 TRBV2 . CASNRDLTEAFF TGTGCCAGCAACAGGGATTTGACTGAAGCTTTCTTT
. TRBJ1-3 TRBV2 . CASSLSSGQSSGNTIYF TGTGCCAGCAGTCTTAGTTCGGGACAAAGCTCTGGAAACACCATATATTTT
. TRBJ1-1 TRBV7-3 few CASSLQRNTEAFF TGTGCCAGCAGCCTACAGCGGAACACTGAAGCTTTCTTT
. TRBJ2-2 TRBV14 few CASSQDRVDGELFF TGTGCCAGCAGCCAAGATAGGGTAGACGGGGAGCTGTTTTTT
. TRBJ1-4 TRBV2 once CASLLRGLNEKLFF TGTGCCAGCCTACTCCGGGGGCTTAATGAAAAACTGTTTTTT
. TRBJ1-4 TRBV4-1 . CASSPASATNEKLFF TGCGCCAGCAGCCCGGCATCTGCAACTAATGAAAAACTGTTTTTT
. TRBJ2-7 TRBV19 . CASSIEGDREQYF TGTGCCAGTAGTATAGAGGGAGATCGCGAGCAGTACTTC
. TRBJ1-3 TRBV11-2 . CASSLDAPGNTIYF TGTGCCAGCAGCTTAGATGCTCCCGGGAACACCATATATTTT
. TRBJ1-4 TRBV5-6 . CASSLSGANEKLFF TGTGCCAGCAGCTTATCTGGGGCTAATGAAAAACTGTTTTTT
. TRBJ2-3 TRBV6-1 . CASSALARGTSTDTQYF TGTGCCAGCAGTGCCCTCGCCAGGGGGACTAGCACAGATACGCAGTATTTT
TRBD2 TRBJ2-3 TRBV9 . CASSGGLASTDTQYF TGTGCCAGCAGCGGCGGACTAGCAAGCACAGATACGCAGTATTTT
. TRBJ1-5 TRBV4-1 . CASRLTGFNQPQHF TGCGCCAGCAGGCTAACAGGATTCAATCAGCCCCAGCATTTT
. TRBJ1-6 TRBV5-6 . CASSQGPLGNSPLHF TGTGCCAGCAGCCAAGGACCATTGGGGAATTCACCCCTCCACTTT
TRBD1 TRBJ1-5 TRBV30 . CAWSVDRGNQPQHF TGTGCCTGGAGTGTTGACAGGGGCAATCAGCCCCAGCATTTT
TRBD1 TRBJ2-7 TRBV12-5 . CASGGQGTYEQYF TGTGCTAGTGGTGGACAGGGTACCTACGAGCAGTACTTC
. TRBJ2-7 TRBV9 . CASSVGGSDYEQYF TGTGCCAGCAGCGTAGGGGGGTCTGATTACGAGCAGTACTTC
TRBD1 TRBJ1-6 TRBV5-1 . CASSFGQGNSPLHF TGCGCCAGCAGCTTTGGACAGGGGAATTCACCCCTCCACTTT
. TRBJ1-4 TRBV7-6 . CASSPGQINEKLFF TGTGCCAGCAGCCCCGGACAGATTAATGAAAAACTGTTTTTT
. TRBJ2-1 TRBV5-1 . CASGPRGLRDEQFF TGCGCCAGCGGCCCCCGGGGCCTGAGGGATGAGCAGTTCTTC